These 27 T cell receptor beta chains were sequenced from one sample in a study of CD8+ T cells in alopecia areata. RNA extraction was followed by reverse transcription into cDNA, which acted as the sequencing template. The protocol was immunoSEQ multiplex PCR, while the TCRdb copy is restricted to in-frame clones and leaves out a portion. This repertoire holds about 2,700 clones, and none appear only once. What was sequenced was lesional skin. These receptors were collected from a C3H/HeJ mouse with alopecia areata. For this strain, the MHC haplotype corresponds to H2-k.

This clone has a handful of counts. Germline and genes: mouse. The DNA ends 4 residues before the CDR3 does, and the rest of the CDR3 is filled in from the germline J gene. The rearrangement links TRBV19 to TRBJ2-2; TRBD1 is a possible D gene (7 bases). The V and J ends lost 4 bases and 3 bases respectively, with 13 bases between them. Germline CDR1 and CDR2: FNHDT and SITEND (reference sequence). This CDR3 contains 15 residues. The sequenced CDR3 bases are TGTGCCAGCAGTCATCTCAGGGGGGACACCGGG. Translation: CASSHLRGDTG. The full-length CDR3 reads as CASSHLRGDTGQLYF.

For this clone: Gene names refer to mouse genes. The CDR3 end falls 4 residues outside the read, so it is completed with the germline J gene. This sequence joins TRBV2 and TRBJ2-5; the D gene is possibly TRBD1 (6 bases). The CDR3 spans 14 residues. Germline-derived CDR1 and CDR2 are LGHNA and YSYQKL. The part of the CDR3 DNA that was read is TGTGCCAGCAGCCAAGGGACAGTGGGAGAC. It translates to CASSQGTVGD. The whole CDR3 protein is CASSQGTVGDTQYF.

This clone was seen ten or more times. Genes and germline are mouse. Read coverage stops 4 residues before the CDR3 terminus; the germline J gene supplies the remainder. The chain employs TRBV13-2 and TRBJ2-7; D remains ambiguous. The CDR3 sequence is 12 residues long. The germline V gene has CDR1 NNHNN and CDR2 SYGAGS (reference sequence). The part of the CDR3 DNA that was read is TGTGCCAGCGGTGAGACATCTTAT. Translating gives CASGETSY. The entire CDR3 protein reads CASGETSYEQYF.

Worth noting for this clone: Here the gene names and germline are mouse. The part of the CDR3 DNA that was read is TGTGCCAGCAGTGATCCGGGGGGCGCGGGTGCAGAA. Translated, it gives CASSDPGGAGAE. From start to end, the CDR3 is CASSDPGGAGAETLYF. The chain combines TRBV14 with TRBJ2-3; tentatively, D is TRBD2 (7 bases). The read comes to an end 4 residues before the CDR3 does, leaving the germline J gene to fill in the end. The germline V gene has CDR1 SGHDT and CDR2 FRDEAV. The CDR3 sequence is 16 residues long. Trimming pared 4 bases from V and 1 base from J, leaving 16 bases between.

This clone appeared a few times. TCRdb's protein sequence differs at residue 12 from the translated DNA; the protein presented here follows the DNA. The listed genes are named as in mouse. The missing CDR3 end, 3 residues past where the read stops, is filled in from the germline J gene. The chain has TRBV13-3 and TRBJ1-3; TRBD1 matches 7 bases. Unmatched junction bases numbered 9, after V lost 5 bases and J lost 4 bases. The CDR3 covers 15 residues. CDR1 is NNHDY, CDR2 SYVADS, per germline. The CDR3 here is CASSQYRGSGNTLYF. The sequenced part of the CDR3 DNA is TGTGCCAGCAGCCAATACAGGGGTTCGGGAAATACG.

This clone was seen ten or more times. Here the gene names and germline are mouse. The CDR3 end is not reached by the read, which stops 4 residues before it; the germline J gene fills it in. The chain links TRBV5 to TRBJ2-5; D may be TRBD2 (6 bases). V was pared by 0 bases and J by 0 bases, with 10 bases between. There are 16 residues in the CDR3. CDR1 is LGHNA, CDR2 YNLKQL, per germline (reference sequence). The sequenced CDR3 bases are TGTGCCAGCAGCCAAGACTGGGGTCGTAACCAAGAC. Amino acid sequence: CASSQDWGRNQD. The complete CDR3 sequence is CASSQDWGRNQDTQYF.

This clone has a count of ten or more. Gene names are mouse gene names. The CDR3 end lies 4 residues beyond the end of the read and is filled in from the germline J gene. The J gene is TRBJ1-4, the V gene TRBV19; 8 positions match TRBD1. CDR3 length equals 14 residues. Per germline, CDR1 FNHDT and CDR2 SITEND (reference sequence). V was clipped by 3 bases and J by 4 bases; unmatched bases: 2. This chain's CDR3 is CASSTGTGNERLFF. The CDR3 DNA, read in part, is TGTGCCAGCAGTACCGGGACAGGCAACGAA. Drawing the rest from reference TRBV19 and TRBJ1-4, the complete variable domain is GGIITQTPKFLIGQEGQKLTLKCQQNFNHDTMYWYRQDSGKGLRLIYYSITENDLQKGDLSEGYDASREKKSSFSLTVTSAQKNEMAVFLCASSTGTGNERLFFGHGTKLSVL.

A few counts support this clone. Mouse names are used for the genes. Read sequence stops 4 residues before the CDR3 end, and the germline J gene provides the missing end. The V gene is TRBV19, the J gene TRBJ1-2; D possibly corresponds to TRBD1 (6 bases). The CDR3 sequence is 12 residues long. CDR1 and CDR2 (germline): FNHDT, SITEND (reference sequence). Incomplete CDR3 DNA: TGTGCCAGCGCCCGGGCAGGGGTC. It is translated as CASARAGV. The entire CDR3 reads CASARAGVDYTF.

This clone has more than one count but fewer than ten. Gene names refer to mouse genes. The read comes to an end 4 residues before the CDR3 does, leaving the germline J gene to fill in the end. The V call is TRBV13-3, the J call TRBJ2-5; 8 nucleotides align to TRBD1. The V gene's germline CDR1 is NNHDY and CDR2 SYVADS. The CDR3 is made up of 13 amino acids. The covered CDR3 bases are TGTGCCAGCAGTTATACAGGGGGAGAC. This sequence encodes CASSYTGGD. The whole CDR3 is CASSYTGGDTQYF.

This clone was observed a handful of times. Any gene name here is a mouse gene name. The read falls 4 residues short of the CDR3 end, and the missing part is taken from the germline J gene. The chain employs TRBV31 and TRBJ2-1, with 9 bases fitting TRBD2. Germline CDR1 reads GKSSPN; CDR2 reads SITVG. Trimming removed 0 bases from V and 6 bases from J; junction bases left unmatched: 9. This CDR3 has 16 residues. The CDR3 here is CAWSLGGLGGFAEQFF. The sequenced CDR3 bases are TGTGCCTGGAGTCTAGGGGGCCTGGGGGGGTTTGCT. The variable domain in full, completed from reference TRBV31 and TRBJ2-1, reads AQTIHQWPVAEIKAVGSPLSLGCTIKGKSSPNLYWYWQATGGTLQQLFYSITVGQVESVVQLNLSASRPKDDQFILSTEKLLLSHSGFYLCAWSLGGLGGFAEQFFGPGTRLTVL.

Remarks on this clone: The germline and genes are mouse ones. The read finishes 4 residues shy of the CDR3 end, and the germline J gene is used to complete it. The chain couples TRBV13-3 to TRBJ1-2; TRBD1 might be the D (6 bases). CDR3 length: 16 residues. Germline V gene sequence: CDR1 NNHDY, CDR2 SYVADS. CDR3: CASSDAEGLGGRDYTF. Incomplete CDR3 DNA: TGTGCCAGCAGTGATGCAGAGGGACTGGGGGGGCGC.

This clone was observed at least ten times. Germline and genes here are mouse. The read ends 4 residues early relative to the CDR3; the germline J gene fills the gap. The chain joins TRBV19 to TRBJ1-4; 10 nucleotides match TRBD1. The length of the CDR3 is 14 residues. Looked up from germline, CDR1 is FNHDT and CDR2 is SITEND (reference sequence). The CDR3 reads CASSPGQGIERLFF. The sequenced CDR3 bases are TGTGCCAGCAGCCCGGGACAGGGGATCGAA. Combining the CDR3 with reference TRBV19 and TRBJ1-4 gives the whole variable domain GGIITQTPKFLIGQEGQKLTLKCQQNFNHDTMYWYRQDSGKGLRLIYYSITENDLQKGDLSEGYDASREKKSSFSLTVTSAQKNEMAVFLCASSPGQGIERLFFGHGTKLSVL.

At least ten counts were recorded for this clone. Gene names refer to mouse genes. The CDR3 end falls 4 residues outside the read, so it is completed with the germline J gene. The chain employs TRBV13-2 and TRBJ1-4, with TRBD1 as a possible D gene (5 bases). V lost 4 bases, J lost 1 base, and 8 bases lay in between. Per germline, CDR1 NNHNN and CDR2 SYGAGS (reference sequence). The CDR3 has 14 residues. CDR3 sequence reads: CASGPTASNERLFF. Partial CDR3 DNA: TGTGCCAGCGGTCCGACAGCTTCCAACGAA.

This clone has ten or more counts. Gene labels here are mouse ones. Sequencing ends 4 residues short of the CDR3 end; the germline J gene provides the rest. The rearrangement uses TRBV31 and TRBJ2-1; 8 bases fit TRBD2. The J segment lost 2 bases and the V segment lost 0 bases, leaving 6 bases of the junction unmatched. Germline assignment: CDR1 GKSSPN and CDR2 SITVG. The CDR3 has 16 amino acids. The sequenced CDR3 bases are TGTGCCTGGAGTCTCCTGTTTGGGGGGGACTATGCT. It translates to CAWSLLFGGDYA. The whole CDR3 region reads CAWSLLFGGDYAEQFF.

This clone was seen many times. Gene and germline names: mouse. From the germline J gene comes the end of the CDR3, since the read stops 4 residues before it. The chain joins TRBV13-2 to TRBJ2-7; the D is unclear. The length of the CDR3 is 14 residues. Germline-derived CDR1 and CDR2 are NNHNN and SYGAGS (reference sequence). V was clipped by 0 bases and J by 3 bases, with 10 bases between them. The sequenced part of the CDR3 DNA is TGTGCCAGCGGTGATGCAGACTTTGACTAT. Its protein is CASGDADFDY. The complete CDR3 protein is CASGDADFDYEQYF.

This clone was detected ten times or more. There is a difference at residue 12 between the TCRdb protein and the DNA translation, so the protein given here was translated from the DNA. Gene and germline names: mouse. The missing CDR3 end, 3 residues past where the read stops, is filled in from the germline J gene. The chain carries TRBV13-2 and TRBJ1-6, with 8 bases matching TRBD1. TRBJ1-6 qualifies as an ORF whose function is uncertain. From germline, CDR1 is NNHNN and CDR2 SYGAGS (reference sequence). CDR3 size: 15 residues. Losses at the gene ends were 0 bases for V and 7 bases for J; bases not matched to a gene: 3. CDR3 DNA, as far as it was read: TGTGCCAGCGGTGATGCAGGGGGCCGGAATTCGCCC. Translated, it gives CASGDAGGRNSP. The complete CDR3 reads CASGDAGGRNSPLYF.

This clone was observed many times. All gene names here are mouse names. The CDR3 extends 4 residues past the end of the read, so its final part is completed from the germline J gene. The V gene is TRBV5, the J gene TRBJ2-3; D gene ambiguous. The germline gives CDR1 LGHNA, CDR2 YNLKQL (reference sequence). CDR3 length: 13 residues. The V end was cut by 1 base, the J end by 3 bases, with 5 bases between. The CDR3 sequence: CASSQGQAETLYF. The DNA read from the CDR3 is TGTGCCAGCAGCCAAGGACAAGCAGAA.

This clone was counted at least ten times. The germline and genes are mouse ones. The sequenced fragment ends 4 residues before the CDR3 boundary, so the rest is inferred from the germline J gene. The rearrangement links TRBV5 to TRBJ2-3, with D tentatively TRBD2 (7 bases). V lost 4 bases and J 0 bases, leaving 11 bases between the germline ends. The CDR3 contains 15 residues. Germline V gives CDR1 LGHNA, CDR2 YNLKQL (reference sequence). This CDR3 is CASSPLGASAETLYF. The sequenced part of the CDR3 DNA is TGTGCCAGCAGCCCTCTGGGGGCTAGTGCAGAA.

On this clone itself: Gene names are the mouse ones. The sequence runs out 4 residues before the end of the CDR3; the remainder is reconstructed from the germline J gene. The rearrangement uses TRBV13-1 and TRBJ2-1; 11 bases align to TRBD2. Germline V gene lookup returns CDR1 NSHNY and CDR2 SYGAGN. There are 13 residues in the CDR3. The trim removed 7 bases at V and 4 bases at J, leaving 1 base unmatched. The CDR3 is CASRDWGYAEQFF. CDR3 bases read: TGTGCCAGCCGGGACTGGGGGTATGCT.

This clone was observed many times. All gene names here are mouse names. The read is 4 residues too short to cover the CDR3 end, so that end is filled in from the germline J gene. The J gene is TRBJ1-1, the V gene TRBV13-2, with D possibly being TRBD1 (5 bases). Per the germline V gene, CDR1 is NNHNN and CDR2 is SYGAGS (reference sequence). This CDR3 has 14 residues. The CDR3 DNA, read in part, is TGTGCCAGCGGTGATCCGGGCCAGGGTGGA. It codes for CASGDPGQGG. The full CDR3 reads CASGDPGQGGEVFF.

This clone was recorded a few times. Gene labels here are mouse ones. The sequenced part of the CDR3 DNA is TGTGCCAGCAGTAATTGCAGGGGGTCCTATGCT. Protein product: CASSNCRGSYA. The full CDR3 sequence reads CASSNCRGSYAEQFF. The rearrangement links TRBV19 to TRBJ2-1; 7 positions agree with TRBD1. Read data end 4 residues before the CDR3 end; the end is taken from the germline J gene. Trimming removed 3 bases from V and 3 bases from J; junction bases left unmatched: 6. This CDR3 spans 15 amino acids. Germline V CDR1 and CDR2: FNHDT, SITEND (reference sequence).

In this sample, this clone turned up a few times. Mouse gene names apply. The CDR3 extends 4 residues past the end of the read, so its final part is completed from the germline J gene. This chain connects TRBV13-2 to TRBJ2-2, with 12 bases identical to TRBD2. The CDR3 has 16 amino acids. Germline lookup yields CDR1 NNHNN and CDR2 SYGAGS (reference sequence). The junction had 3 bases not matched to a gene; V was cut back by 3 bases and J by 3 bases. Here the CDR3 reads CASGARDWGDTGQLYF. Incomplete CDR3 DNA: TGTGCCAGCGGTGCCCGGGACTGGGGGGACACCGGG.

This clone has ten or more counts. The TCRdb protein fails to match the DNA translation at residue 11; the protein reported here was translated from the DNA. The gene names given are mouse names. The read ends 3 residues shy of where the CDR3 ends; the end is completed using the germline J gene. The chain employs TRBV13-3 and TRBJ1-6, with D unresolved. TRBJ1-6 has ORF status, its function being uncertain. Germline-derived CDR1 and CDR2 are NNHDY and SYVADS. This CDR3 comprises 14 residues. The ends were cut back, 2 bases at V and 6 bases at J, with 9 bases in the middle. The CDR3 loop reads CASSDQEGNSPLYF. The sequenced part of the CDR3 DNA is TGTGCCAGCAGTGACCAGGAAGGTAATTCGCCC.

This clone occurred many times. Each gene name is a mouse one. Read data end 4 residues before the CDR3 end; the end is taken from the germline J gene. This chain connects TRBV1 to TRBJ1-1; 9 nucleotides match TRBD1. Germline-derived CDR1 and CDR2 are NSQYPW and LRSPGD (reference sequence). This CDR3 contains 14 residues. The sequenced part of the CDR3 DNA is TGCACCTGCAGTGCAGATCAGGACAGGGGA. Protein: CTCSADQDRG. The whole CDR3 protein reads CTCSADQDRGEVFF.

Ten or more counts support this clone. One end of the junction does not line up with germline, which may come from a read error. Genes and germline come from the mouse. The read terminates 4 residues ahead of where the CDR3 ends, so the germline J gene completes it. The sample contains more than one DNA sequence encoding this CDR3. The chain employs TRBV19 and TRBJ2-5, with 9 bases matching TRBD2. Germline V CDR1 and CDR2: FNHDT, SITEND (reference sequence). This CDR3 spans 14 amino acids. Partial CDR3 DNA: TGCGCCAGCAGCCCGACTGGGGGTCAAGAC. Its protein product is CASSPTGGQD. The whole CDR3 protein reads CASSPTGGQDTQYF.

This clone was counted ten times or more. Gene names denote mouse genes. The CDR3 goes on 4 residues after the read ends, and that part is filled in from the germline J gene. This CDR3 is also generated by other DNA sequences in the sample. V usage is TRBV19 and J usage is TRBJ1-2; 7 positions agree with TRBD1. Trimming cost V 4 bases and J 0 bases; bases outside gene matches: 3. CDR3 length: 14 residues. Germline V lookup: CDR1 FNHDT, CDR2 SITEND (reference sequence). The CDR3 reads CASSPDRANSDYTF. The sequenced part of the CDR3 DNA is TGTGCCAGCAGTCCAGACAGGGCAAACTCC.

This clone appeared many times. The protein in this entry is translated from the DNA; at residue 11 it differs from the protein listed in TCRdb. The listed genes are named as in mouse. The CDR3: CASGGTGAGNTLYF. The covered CDR3 bases are TGTGCCAGCGGGGGGACAGGGGCTGGAAATACG. The J gene is TRBJ1-3, the V gene TRBV13-2; TRBD1 matches at 10 bases. The CDR3 end is not reached by the read, which stops 3 residues before it; the germline J gene fills it in. Germline values: CDR1 NNHNN, CDR2 SYGAGS (reference sequence). This CDR3 is built from 14 residues. V was clipped by 5 bases and J by 2 bases; unmatched bases: 1.